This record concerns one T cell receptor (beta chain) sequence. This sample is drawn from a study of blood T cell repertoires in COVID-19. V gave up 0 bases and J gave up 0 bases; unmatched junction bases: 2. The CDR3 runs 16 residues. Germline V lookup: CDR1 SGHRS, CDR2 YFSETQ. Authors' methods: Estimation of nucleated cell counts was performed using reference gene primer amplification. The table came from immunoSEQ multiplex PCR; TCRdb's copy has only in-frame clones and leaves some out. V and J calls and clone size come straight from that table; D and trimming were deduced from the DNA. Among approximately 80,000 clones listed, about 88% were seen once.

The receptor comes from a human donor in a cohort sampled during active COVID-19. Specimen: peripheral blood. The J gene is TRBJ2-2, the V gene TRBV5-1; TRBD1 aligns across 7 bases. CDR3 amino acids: CASSLATGANTGELFF. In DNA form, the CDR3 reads TGCGCCAGCAGCTTGGCCACAGGGGCGAACACCGGGGAGCTGTTTTTT.